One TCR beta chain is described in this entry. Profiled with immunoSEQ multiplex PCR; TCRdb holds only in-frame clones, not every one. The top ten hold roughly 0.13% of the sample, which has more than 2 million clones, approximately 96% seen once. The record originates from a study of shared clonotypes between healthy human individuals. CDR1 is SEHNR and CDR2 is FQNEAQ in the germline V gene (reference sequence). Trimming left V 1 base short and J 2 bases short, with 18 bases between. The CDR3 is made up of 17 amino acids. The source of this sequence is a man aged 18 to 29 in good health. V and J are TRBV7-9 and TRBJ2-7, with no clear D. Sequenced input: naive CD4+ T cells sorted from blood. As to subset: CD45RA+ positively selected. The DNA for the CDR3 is TGTGCCAGCAGCTTAGGGCCCTCTGCAGGATGGCCCTACGAGCAGTACTTC. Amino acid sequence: CASSLGPSAGWPYEQYF.